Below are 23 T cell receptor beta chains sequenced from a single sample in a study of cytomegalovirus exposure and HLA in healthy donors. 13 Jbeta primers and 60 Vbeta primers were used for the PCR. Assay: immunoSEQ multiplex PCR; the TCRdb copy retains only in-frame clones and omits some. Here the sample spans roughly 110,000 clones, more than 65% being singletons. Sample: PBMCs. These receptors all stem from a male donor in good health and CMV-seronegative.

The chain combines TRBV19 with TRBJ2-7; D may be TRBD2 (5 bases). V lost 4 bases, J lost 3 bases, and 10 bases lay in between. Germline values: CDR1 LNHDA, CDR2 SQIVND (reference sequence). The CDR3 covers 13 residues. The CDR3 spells CASSTGGGYEQYF. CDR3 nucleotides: TGTGCCAGTAGTACAGGTGGAGGCTACGAGCAGTACTTC.

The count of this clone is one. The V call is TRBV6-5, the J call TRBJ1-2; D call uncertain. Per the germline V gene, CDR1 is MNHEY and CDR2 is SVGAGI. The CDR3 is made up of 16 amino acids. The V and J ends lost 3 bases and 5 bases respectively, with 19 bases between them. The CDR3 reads CASSYAPGINSYGYTF. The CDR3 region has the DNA TGTGCCAGCAGTTATGCCCCGGGAATTAACTCTTATGGCTACACCTTC.

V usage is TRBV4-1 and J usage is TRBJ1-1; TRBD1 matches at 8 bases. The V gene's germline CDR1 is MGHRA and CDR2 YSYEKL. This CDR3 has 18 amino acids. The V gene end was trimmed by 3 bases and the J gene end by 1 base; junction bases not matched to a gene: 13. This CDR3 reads CASSHGGKRDRWNTEAFF. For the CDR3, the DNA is TGCGCCAGCAGCCACGGGGGGAAAAGGGACAGGTGGAACACTGAAGCTTTCTTT.

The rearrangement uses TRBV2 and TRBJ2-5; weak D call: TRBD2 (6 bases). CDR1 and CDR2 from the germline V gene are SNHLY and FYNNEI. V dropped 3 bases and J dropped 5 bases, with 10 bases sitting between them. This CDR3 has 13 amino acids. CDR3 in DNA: TGTGCCAGCAGTGAGGCGGGGATCGAGACCCAGTACTTC. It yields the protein CASSEAGIETQYF.

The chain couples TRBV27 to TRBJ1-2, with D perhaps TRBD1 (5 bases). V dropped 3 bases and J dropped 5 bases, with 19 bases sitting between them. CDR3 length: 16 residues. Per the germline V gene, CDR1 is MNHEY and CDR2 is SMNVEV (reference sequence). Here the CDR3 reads CASSLIQGGGEYGYTF. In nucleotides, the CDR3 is TGTGCCAGCAGTTTGATTCAGGGCGGAGGGGAATATGGCTACACCTTC.

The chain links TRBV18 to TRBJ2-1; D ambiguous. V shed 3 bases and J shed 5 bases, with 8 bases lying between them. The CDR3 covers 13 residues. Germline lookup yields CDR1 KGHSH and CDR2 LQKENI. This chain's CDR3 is CASSPSSDNEQFF. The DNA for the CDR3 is TGTGCCAGCTCACCGTCTTCAGACAATGAGCAGTTCTTC.

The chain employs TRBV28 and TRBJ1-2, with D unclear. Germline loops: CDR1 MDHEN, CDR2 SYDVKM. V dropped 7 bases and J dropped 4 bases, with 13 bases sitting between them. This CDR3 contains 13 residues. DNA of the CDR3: TGTGCCAGCATCTTACCACAGACCTATGGCTACACCTTC. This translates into CASILPQTYGYTF.

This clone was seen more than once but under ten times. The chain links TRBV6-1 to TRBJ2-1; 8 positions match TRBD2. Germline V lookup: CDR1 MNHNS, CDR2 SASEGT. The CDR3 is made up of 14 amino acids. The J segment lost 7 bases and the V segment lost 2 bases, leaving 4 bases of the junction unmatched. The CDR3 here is CASSEKTGGNEQFF. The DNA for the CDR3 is TGTGCCAGCAGTGAAAAGACGGGAGGGAATGAGCAGTTCTTC.

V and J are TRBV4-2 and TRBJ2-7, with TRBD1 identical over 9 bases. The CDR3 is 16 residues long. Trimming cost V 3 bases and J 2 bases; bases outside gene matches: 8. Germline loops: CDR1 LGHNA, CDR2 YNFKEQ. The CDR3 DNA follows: TGTGCCAGCAGCCAGTTGATCGGACAGGGGACCTACGAGCAGTACTTC. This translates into CASSQLIGQGTYEQYF.

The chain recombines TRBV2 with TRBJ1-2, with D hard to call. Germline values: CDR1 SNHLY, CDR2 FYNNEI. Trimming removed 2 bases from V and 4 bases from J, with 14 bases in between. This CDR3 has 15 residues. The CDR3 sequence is CASSELGRVGYGYTF. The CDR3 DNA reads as TGTGCCAGCAGTGAACTGGGGAGGGTCGGCTATGGCTACACCTTC.

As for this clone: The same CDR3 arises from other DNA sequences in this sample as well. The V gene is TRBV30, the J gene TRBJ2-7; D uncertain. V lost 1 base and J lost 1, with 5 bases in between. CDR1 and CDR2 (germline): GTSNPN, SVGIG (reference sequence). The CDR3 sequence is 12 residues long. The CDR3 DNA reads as TGTGCCTGGAGTGATTCGTCCTACGAGCAGTACTTC. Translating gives CAWSDSSYEQYF.

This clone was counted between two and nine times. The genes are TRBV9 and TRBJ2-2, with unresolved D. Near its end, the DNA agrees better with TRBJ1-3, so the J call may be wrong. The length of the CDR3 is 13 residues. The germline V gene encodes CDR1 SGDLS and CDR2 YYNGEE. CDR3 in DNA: TGTGCCAGCACGGGGAACTCTGGAAACACCATATATTTT. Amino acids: CASTGNSGNTIYF.

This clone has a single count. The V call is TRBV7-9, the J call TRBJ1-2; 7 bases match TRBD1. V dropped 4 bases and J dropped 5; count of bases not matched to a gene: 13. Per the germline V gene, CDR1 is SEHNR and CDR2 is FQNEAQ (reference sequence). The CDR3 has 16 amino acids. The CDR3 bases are TGTGCCAGCAGCTCCCACAGGGGCCCGACCTTGTATGGCTACACCTTC. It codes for CASSSHRGPTLYGYTF.

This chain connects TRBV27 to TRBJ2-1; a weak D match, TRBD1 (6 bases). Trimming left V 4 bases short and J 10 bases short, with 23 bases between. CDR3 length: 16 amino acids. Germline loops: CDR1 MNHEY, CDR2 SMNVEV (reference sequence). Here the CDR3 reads CASSSRTDEVFVEQFF. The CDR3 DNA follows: TGTGCCAGCAGTTCACGGACAGACGAGGTATTTGTAGAGCAGTTCTTC.

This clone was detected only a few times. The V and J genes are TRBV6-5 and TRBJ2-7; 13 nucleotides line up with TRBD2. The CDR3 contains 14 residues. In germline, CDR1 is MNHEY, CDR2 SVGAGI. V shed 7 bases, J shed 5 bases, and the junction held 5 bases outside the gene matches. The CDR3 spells CASKLAGGPNEQYF. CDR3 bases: TGTGCCAGCAAACTAGCGGGAGGGCCCAACGAGCAGTACTTC.

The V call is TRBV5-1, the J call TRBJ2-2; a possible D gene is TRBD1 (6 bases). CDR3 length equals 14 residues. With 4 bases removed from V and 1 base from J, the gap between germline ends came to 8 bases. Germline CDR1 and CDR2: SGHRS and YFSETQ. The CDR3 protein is CASSAQGNTGELFF. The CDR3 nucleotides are TGCGCCAGCAGCGCACAGGGGAACACCGGGGAGCTGTTTTTT.

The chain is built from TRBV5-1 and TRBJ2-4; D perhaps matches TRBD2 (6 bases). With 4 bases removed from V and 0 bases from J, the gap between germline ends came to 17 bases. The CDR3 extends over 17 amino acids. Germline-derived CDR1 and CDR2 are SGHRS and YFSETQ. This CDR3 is CASSGDWGGVAKNIQYF. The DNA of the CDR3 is TGCGCCAGCAGCGGGGACTGGGGTGGTGTAGCCAAAAACATTCAGTACTTC.

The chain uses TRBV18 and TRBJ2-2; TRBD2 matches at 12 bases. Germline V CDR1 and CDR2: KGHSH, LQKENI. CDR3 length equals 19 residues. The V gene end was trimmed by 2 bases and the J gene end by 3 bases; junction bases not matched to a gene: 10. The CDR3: CASSPSRLAGVPDTGELFF. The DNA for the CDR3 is TGTGCCAGCTCACCATCAAGACTAGCGGGAGTTCCGGACACCGGGGAGCTGTTTTTT.

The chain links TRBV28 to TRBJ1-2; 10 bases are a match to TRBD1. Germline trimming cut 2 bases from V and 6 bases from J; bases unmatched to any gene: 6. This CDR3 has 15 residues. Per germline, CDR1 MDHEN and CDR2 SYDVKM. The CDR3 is CASSLIRQGADGYTF. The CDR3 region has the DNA TGTGCCAGCAGTTTAATAAGACAGGGGGCAGATGGCTACACCTTC.

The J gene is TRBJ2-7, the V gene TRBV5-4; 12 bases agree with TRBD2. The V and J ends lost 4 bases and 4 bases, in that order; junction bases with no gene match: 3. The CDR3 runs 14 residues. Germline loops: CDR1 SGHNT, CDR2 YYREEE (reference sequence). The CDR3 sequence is CASSQTSGSYEQYF. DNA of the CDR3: TGTGCCAGCAGCCAGACTAGCGGGAGTTACGAGCAGTACTTC.

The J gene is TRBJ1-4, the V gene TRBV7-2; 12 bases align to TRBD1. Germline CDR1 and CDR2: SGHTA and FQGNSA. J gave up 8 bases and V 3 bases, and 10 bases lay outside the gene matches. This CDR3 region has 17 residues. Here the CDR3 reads CASSLTGTGGFGEKLFF. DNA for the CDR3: TGTGCCAGCAGCTTGACCGGGACAGGGGGCTTTGGCGAAAAACTGTTTTTT.

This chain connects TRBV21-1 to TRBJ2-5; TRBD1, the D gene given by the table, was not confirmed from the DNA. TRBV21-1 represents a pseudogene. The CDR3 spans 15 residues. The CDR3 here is CASSKGNDNQETQYF. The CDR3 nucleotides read TGTGCCAGCAGCAAAGGAAATGACAATCAAGAGACCCAGTACTTC.

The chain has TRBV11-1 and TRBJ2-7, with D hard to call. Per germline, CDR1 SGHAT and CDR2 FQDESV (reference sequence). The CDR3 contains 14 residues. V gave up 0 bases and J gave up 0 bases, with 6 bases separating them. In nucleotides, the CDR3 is TGTGCCAGCAGCTTAGCACGGTTCTCCTACGAGCAGTACTTC. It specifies CASSLARFSYEQYF.